This TCR beta chain was recovered during a study of blood T cell repertoires in COVID-19. About the study: Samples taken during acute and convalescent COVID-19 were collected in the United States, Italy and Spain.

V lost 4 bases to trimming and J lost 4 bases; unmatched junction nucleotides: 13. CDR3 length equals 17 residues. Germline V CDR1 and CDR2: SGHKS, YYEKEE (reference sequence). Assay used: immunoSEQ multiplex PCR; TCRdb lists only in-frame clones, some missing. The profile shows 50,000 to 75,000 clones, about nine tenths of them singletons. The source is a human donor in a cohort sampled during active COVID-19. The V gene is TRBV5-5, the J gene TRBJ1-2; 10 bases fit TRBD1. Sequencing input: peripheral blood. CDR3: CASSRAAGTGVSYGYTF. The DNA for the CDR3 is TGTGCCAGCAGCCGTGCCGCGGGGACAGGGGTTAGCTATGGCTACACCTTC. The full variable domain, its missing parts supplied by reference TRBV5-5 and TRBJ1-2, is DAGVTQSPTHLIKTRGQQVTLRCSPISGHKSVSWYQQVLGQGPQFIFQYYEKEERGRGNFPDRFSARQFPNYSSELNVNALLLGDSALYLCASSRAAGTGVSYGYTFGSGTRLTVV.